This TCR beta chain was found in a study of PD-L1 blockade in urothelial cancer. Study details: Between 0 and 3 chemotherapy regimens preceded treatment for each patient. There were a median of around 140,000 T cells in blood samples.

Repertoires were generated with immunoSEQ multiplex PCR, while TCRdb's copy carries only in-frame clones and drops some. The sample shows over 65,000 clones, 80% to 85% of them seen only once. General study findings and limits: Pretreatment TCR clonality in blood under the median foretold superior survival.

From germline, CDR1 is SGHTS and CDR2 YDEGEE. V lost 5 bases to trimming and J lost 3 bases, with 10 bases between them. This CDR3 is built from 13 residues. Comment on this clone: As yet, its antigen is unknown.

Sequenced here: PBMCs, sampled around atezolizumab (anti-PD-L1) treatment. This TCR derives from a man between 65 and 85 years old with urothelial cancer. This rearrangement joins TRBV5-8 to TRBJ2-3; a weak D match, TRBD2 (6 bases). CDR3 residues: CASRTGLTDTQYF. The CDR3 DNA follows: TGTGCCAGCAGAACGGGACTTACAGATACGCAGTATTTT.